These 23 T cell receptor beta chains were sequenced from one sample in a study of T cell repertoires in cytomegalovirus infection. TCRdb reprocessed the reads with MiXCR, giving one entry per CDR3 protein. The table lists nearly 700,000 distinct CDR3 sequences, roughly a third of them singletons. These TCRs are of unknown antigen specificity. Sequencing was performed on cultured PBMCs, taken from culture after CMV antigen stimulation. The receptors were sampled from a human donor in good health (CMV status not recorded). Some clones in this sample may be carry-over from other donors' samples.

Here the CDR3 DNA reads TGCAGCGTTTTAGGTGGAGGAGAGACCCAGTACTTC. It encodes CSVLGGGETQYF. The V call is TRBV29-1, the J call TRBJ2-5, with a possible D match to TRBD2 (5 bases). Germline V lookup: CDR1 SQVTM, CDR2 ANQGSEA. The V gene lost 5 bases and the J gene lost 4 bases, with 11 bases spanning the gap. The CDR3 length is 12 residues.

This clonotype was seen a handful of times. The rearrangement joins TRBV7-2 to TRBJ1-2; maybe TRBD1 (6 bases). Germline V gives CDR1 SGHTA, CDR2 FQGNSA. The CDR3 contains 13 residues. Trimming took off 5 bases at V and 8 bases at J, with 15 bases between the two ends. This CDR3 reads CASSPGTQEGYTF. In nucleotides, the CDR3 is TGTGCCAGCAGCCCCGGGACACAAGAAGGCTACACCTTC. The full variable domain, with the rest looked up from reference TRBV7-2 and TRBJ1-2, is GAGVSQSPSNKVTEKGKDVELRCDPISGHTALYWYRQSLGQGLEFLIYFQGNSAPDKSGLPSDRFSAERTGGSVSTLTIQRTQQEDSAVYLCASSPGTQEGYTFGSGTRLTVV.

This clonotype was counted ten times or more. This chain connects TRBV7-2 to TRBJ2-3; possible D gene TRBD1, 6 bases. This CDR3 comprises 14 residues. Deletions cut 3 bases from V and 5 bases from J, with 12 bases between. CDR1 SGHTA and CDR2 FQGNSA come from the germline V gene. The CDR3 sequence: CASSFLGARDTQYF. CDR3 DNA: TGTGCCAGCAGCTTCCTGGGGGCCAGAGATACGCAGTATTTT.

This clonotype was observed at least ten times. The chain has TRBV7-8 and TRBJ2-3; 7 bases line up with TRBD2. CDR3 length equals 16 residues. The junction had 6 bases not matched to a gene; V was cut back by 3 bases and J by 0 bases. Germline-derived CDR1 and CDR2 are SGHVS and FQNEAQ. CDR3 protein: CASSFMREFSTDTQYF. The CDR3 DNA is TGTGCCAGCAGCTTCATGCGGGAGTTTAGCACAGATACGCAGTATTTT.

J is TRBJ2-7 and V is TRBV6-5; perhaps TRBD1 as D (5 bases). Germline CDR1 MNHEY, CDR2 SVGAGI. V was clipped by 5 bases and J by 2 bases, with 25 bases between them. The CDR3 has 18 amino acids. The CDR3 nucleotides read TGTGCCAGCAGTCCTACGGGCCAGGGTATAGCTCCGACCTACGAGCAGTACTTC. It codes for CASSPTGQGIAPTYEQYF.

A few counts support this clonotype. The rearrangement uses TRBV7-9 and TRBJ2-3, with 10 positions matching TRBD1. Trimming took 4 bases from V and 3 from J; bases not matched to a gene: 10. There are 17 residues in the CDR3. Germline CDR1 and CDR2: SEHNR and FQNEAQ (reference sequence). This CDR3 is CASSSNTGQGWTDTQYF. The CDR3 nucleotides are TGTGCCAGCAGCTCCAACACGGGACAGGGGTGGACAGATACGCAGTATTTT.

This clonotype was seen a single time. CDR3 protein: CSARDEGGLNEKLFF. The CDR3 bases are TGCAGTGCTAGAGACGAAGGGGGGCTTAATGAAAAACTGTTTTTT. The rearrangement joins TRBV20-1 to TRBJ1-4, with D perhaps TRBD1 (6 bases). The V and J ends lost 0 bases and 4 bases respectively, with 12 bases between them. In germline, CDR1 is DFQATT, CDR2 SNEGSKA (reference sequence). The CDR3 is 15 amino acids.

This clonotype showed up many times. The chain is built from TRBV7-2 and TRBJ2-3; 8 nucleotides match TRBD2. Germline V gene data show CDR1 as SGHTA and CDR2 as FQGNSA. V lost 6 bases and J lost 0; bases outside the gene matches: 2. The CDR3 contains 14 residues. Written as DNA, the CDR3 is TGTGCCAGCAGAAGCGGGGGTAGCACAGATACGCAGTATTTT. It encodes CASRSGGSTDTQYF.

In its sample, this clonotype was seen once. DNA for the CDR3: TGTGCCAGTAGTATTGGTCGGGGTCCAGGTGGCTACACCTTC. Translating it yields CASSIGRGPGGYTF. The chain joins TRBV19 to TRBJ1-2, with unresolved D. The CDR3 is 14 amino acids. Germline V gene lookup returns CDR1 LNHDA and CDR2 SQIVND (reference sequence). Trimming took 3 bases from V and 7 from J, leaving 15 bases between them.

This clonotype has only a few counts. This chain connects TRBV7-6 to TRBJ2-5, with D tentatively TRBD1 (8 bases). Trimming cost V 5 bases and J 7 bases, with 17 bases left between them. Germline-derived CDR1 and CDR2 are SGHVS and FNYEAQ. The CDR3 spans 14 residues. Written as DNA, the CDR3 is TGTGCCAGCAGCACAGGGGGGGGGTCCAGGACCCAGTACTTC. Translating it yields CASSTGGGSRTQYF.

This clonotype was observed a single time. The rearrangement links TRBV28 to TRBJ2-7; D is unresolved. Trimming stripped 7 bases from V and 0 bases from J, with 7 bases between. The CDR3 is made up of 12 amino acids. The V gene's germline CDR1 is MDHEN and CDR2 SYDVKM. CDR3 in amino acids: CASNSISYEQYF. The DNA for the CDR3 is TGTGCCAGCAATTCTATCTCCTACGAGCAGTACTTC.

V is TRBV10-3 and J is TRBJ2-2; no firm D call. Trimming took off 2 bases at V and 2 bases at J, with 6 bases between the two ends. CDR3 size: 14 residues. Germline CDR1 reads ENHRY; CDR2 reads SYGVKD. CDR3 sequence (DNA): TGTGCCATCAGTGAGCCCACCAACACCGGGGAGCTGTTTTTT. It yields the protein CAISEPTNTGELFF.

The rearrangement links TRBV19 to TRBJ2-7, with 8 bases aligning to TRBD2. Germline V gene lookup returns CDR1 LNHDA and CDR2 SQIVND (reference sequence). The trim removed 3 bases at V and 7 bases at J, leaving 2 bases unmatched. The CDR3 has 12 residues. CDR3 DNA: TGTGCCAGTAGTATGCGGGGGGAAGAGCAGTACTTC. Its translation is CASSMRGEEQYF. The full variable domain, in which reference TRBV19 and TRBJ2-7 provide the parts outside the CDR3, is DGGITQSPKYLFRKEGQNVTLSCEQNLNHDAMYWYRQDPGQGLRLIYYSQIVNDFQKGDIAEGYSVSREKKESFPLTVTSAQKNPTAFYLCASSMRGEEQYFGPGTRLTVT.

This clonotype was observed a few times. The chain recombines TRBV12-5 with TRBJ2-7; D is undetermined. This CDR3 contains 13 residues. Trimming took 2 bases from V and 6 from J, leaving 11 bases between them. In germline, CDR1 is LGHNT, CDR2 FRNRAP. The CDR3 sequence: CASGLPHLIEQYF. The CDR3 DNA sequence: TGTGCTAGTGGTTTGCCACACCTTATCGAGCAGTACTTC.

In this sample, this clonotype turned up many times. The V and J genes are TRBV7-2 and TRBJ2-5, with D uncertain. The CDR3 extends over 11 amino acids. V was cut by 5 bases and J by 2 bases, with 3 bases left in between. CDR1 and CDR2 (germline): SGHTA, FQGNSA. The CDR3 bases are TGTGCCAGCAGCCAACAAGAGACCCAGTACTTC. It is translated as CASSQQETQYF. Supplemented by reference TRBV7-2 and TRBJ2-5, the full variable domain reads GAGVSQSPSNKVTEKGKDVELRCDPISGHTALYWYRQSLGQGLEFLIYFQGNSAPDKSGLPSDRFSAERTGGSVSTLTIQRTQQEDSAVYLCASSQQETQYFGPGTRLLVL.

The rearrangement links TRBV28 to TRBJ2-7; D is perhaps TRBD2 (7 bases). The CDR3 is 14 amino acids. Trimming pared 9 bases from V and 2 bases from J, leaving 17 bases between. Germline V gene sequence: CDR1 MDHEN, CDR2 SYDVKM. The CDR3 DNA follows: TGTGCCAGAGGGGGGGCAAAAGTGGCCTACGAGCAGTACTTC. Amino acid sequence: CARGGAKVAYEQYF.

The chain uses TRBV7-9 and TRBJ1-1; D remains unclear. The CDR3 covers 14 residues. The V and J ends lost 1 base and 2 bases respectively, with 8 bases between them. Germline lookup yields CDR1 SEHNR and CDR2 FQNEAQ (reference sequence). CDR3 protein: CASSLEHLNTEAFF. CDR3 DNA: TGTGCCAGCAGCTTAGAACACCTAAACACTGAAGCTTTCTTT.

The CDR3 DNA follows: TGCAGTGCTCCCCGTTACAATGAGCAGTTCTTC. It specifies CSAPRYNEQFF. J is TRBJ2-1 and V is TRBV20-1; the D is unclear. Germline V lookup: CDR1 DFQATT, CDR2 SNEGSKA (reference sequence). This CDR3 has 11 residues. Trimming pared 5 bases from V and 4 bases from J, leaving 6 bases between.

The V gene is TRBV10-3, the J gene TRBJ2-2, with D perhaps TRBD2 (5 bases). CDR3 length: 15 residues. Germline lookup yields CDR1 ENHRY and CDR2 SYGVKD. The V end was cut by 1 base, the J end by 1 base, with 7 bases between. The CDR3 is CAISEFGVNTGELFF. The CDR3 DNA sequence: TGTGCCATCAGTGAGTTCGGGGTGAACACCGGGGAGCTGTTTTTT.

The rearrangement links TRBV6-6 to TRBJ2-3, with 7 bases matching TRBD2. In germline, CDR1 is MNHNY, CDR2 SVGAGI (reference sequence). The V segment lost 4 bases and the J segment 4 bases; nucleotides outside the gene matches: 11. The CDR3 is 16 residues long. The CDR3: CASSSPSGTSADTQYF. Written as DNA, the CDR3 is TGTGCCAGCAGTTCTCCTAGCGGAACTAGCGCAGATACGCAGTATTTT.

This clonotype was detected a few times. The chain recombines TRBV5-5 with TRBJ1-1; 8 bases map to TRBD1. This CDR3 is built from 17 residues. V lost 3 bases, J lost 5 bases, and 15 bases stayed unmatched. The V gene's germline CDR1 is SGHKS and CDR2 YYEKEE (reference sequence). This CDR3 is CASSSAPRQGFGTEAFF. The CDR3 nucleotides are TGTGCCAGCAGCTCCGCACCGAGACAGGGGTTTGGTACTGAAGCTTTCTTT.

The J gene is TRBJ1-1, the V gene TRBV14, with 10 bases that match TRBD1. Germline lookup yields CDR1 SGHDN and CDR2 FVKESK. CDR3 length equals 18 residues. The V and J ends lost 4 bases and 1 base, in that order; junction bases with no gene match: 12. CDR3 sequence (DNA): TGTGCCAGCAGCCCTGGGACAGGGGTTTCGGGGCGGAACACTGAAGCTTTCTTT. Its translation is CASSPGTGVSGRNTEAFF.

J is TRBJ2-1 and V is TRBV7-6, with TRBD2 identical over 9 bases. The CDR3 is made up of 17 amino acids. V shed 3 bases, J shed 5 bases, and the junction held 11 bases outside the gene matches. The V gene's germline CDR1 is SGHVS and CDR2 FNYEAQ. As DNA, the CDR3 is TGTGCCAGCAGCTTCTGGGCCGGGGCGGGAGGGAACAATGAGCAGTTCTTC. It is translated as CASSFWAGAGGNNEQFF.